Below are 7 T cell receptor beta chains sequenced from a single sample in a study of PD-L1 blockade in urothelial cancer. Data came from immunoSEQ multiplex PCR; TCRdb stores just in-frame clones and leaves some out. The sample has around 62,000 clones, more than 70% seen once. Time point of the sample: peripheral blood 6 weeks after treatment start. The sample here was PBMCs, taken around atezolizumab (anti-PD-L1) treatment. The source of these receptors is a man aged 60-69 years with urothelial cancer.

J is TRBJ2-3 and V is TRBV29-1, with TRBD1 matching over 8 bases. Trimming at V came to 4 bases and at J to 6 bases, leaving 9 bases not matched to a gene. CDR3 length: 14 amino acids. Looked up from germline, CDR1 is SQVTM and CDR2 is ANQGSEA. The CDR3 sequence: CSVAPGQGGDTQYF. The DNA for the CDR3 is TGCAGCGTTGCCCCTGGACAGGGTGGCGATACGCAGTATTTT.

The gene calls are TRBV6-1 and TRBJ1-5; no definite D call. The CDR3 is 13 residues long. Germline values: CDR1 MNHNS, CDR2 SASEGT. Trimming shortened V by 9 bases and J by 4 bases, and 13 bases separated the two germline ends. The CDR3 protein is CASQWSKNQPQHF. For the CDR3, the DNA is TGTGCCAGTCAGTGGTCCAAAAATCAGCCCCAGCATTTT.

The V gene is TRBV5-1, the J gene TRBJ2-7; D not certain. Trimming left V 4 bases short and J 6 bases short, with 11 bases between. Germline CDR1 is SGHRS and CDR2 is YFSETQ. The length of the CDR3 is 12 residues. The CDR3 protein is CASSATFSEQYF. The DNA of the CDR3 is TGCGCCAGCAGCGCCACCTTTAGCGAGCAGTACTTC.

The chain uses TRBV6-5 and TRBJ2-7, with D tentatively TRBD2 (6 bases). Deletions cut 4 bases from V and 3 bases from J, with 16 bases between. Per the germline V gene, CDR1 is MNHEY and CDR2 is SVGAGI. CDR3 size: 15 residues. The CDR3 DNA reads TGTGCCAGCAGTTTACTGACTAGGGGAATCTACGAGCAGTACTTC. It codes for CASSLLTRGIYEQYF.

The gene calls are TRBV7-2 and TRBJ1-6; unclear D gene. With 0 bases removed from V and 5 bases from J, the gap between germline ends came to 2 bases. Germline CDR1 and CDR2: SGHTA and FQGNSA. This CDR3 spans 13 amino acids. The CDR3 DNA follows: TGTGCCAGCAGCTTAGCTAATAATTCACCCCTCCACTTT. It encodes CASSLANNSPLHF.

V is TRBV2 and J is TRBJ2-4; 8 bases fit TRBD1. Germline trimming cut 2 bases from V and 6 bases from J; bases unmatched to any gene: 6. CDR1 and CDR2 from the germline V gene are SNHLY and FYNNEI. CDR3 length: 15 residues. Here the CDR3 reads CASSEQGDRRNIQYF. The CDR3 DNA reads as TGTGCCAGCAGTGAACAGGGGGACAGGCGAAACATTCAGTACTTC.

This clone has just a few counts. The J gene is TRBJ1-1, the V gene TRBV9; TRBD1 matches at 11 bases. Per germline, CDR1 SGDLS and CDR2 YYNGEE. The ends lost 1 base at V and 1 base at J; junction bases unmatched: 12. The CDR3 runs 19 residues. The CDR3 loop reads CASSVRIGQGAPRNTEAFF. In DNA form, the CDR3 reads TGTGCCAGCAGCGTACGAATTGGACAGGGGGCGCCTCGGAACACTGAAGCTTTCTTT. The variable domain in full, completed from reference TRBV9 and TRBJ1-1, reads DSGVTQTPKHLITATGQRVTLRCSPRSGDLSVYWYQQSLDQGLQFLIQYYNGEERAKGNILERFSAQQFPDLHSELNLSSLELGDSALYFCASSVRIGQGAPRNTEAFFGQGTRLTVV.